The 12 T cell receptor beta chains below come from one sample, sequenced in a study of T cells in Graves' hyperthyroidism and ophthalmopathy. Amplified regions were TCR beta CDR3 sequences from RNA transcripts. Initially, a first-round RT-PCR of the TCR CDR3 employed the HTBI primer set. TCRdb called the multiplex PCR reads again in MiXCR, with one record for every CDR3 protein. Counted here are about 400,000 distinct CDR3 sequences, roughly 13% occurring once; the ten biggest clones make up about 5%. Sequenced: blood. The source of these receptors is a woman aged 18-35 years with Graves' hyperthyroidism.

This clonotype was found many times. One junction end does not reproduce the germline sequence, and a read error may be involved. V usage is TRBV6-1 and J usage is TRBJ1-2, with TRBD1 matching over 7 bases. The CDR3 consists of 11 residues. Germline assignment: CDR1 MNHNS and CDR2 SASEGT. DNA for the CDR3: TGTGCCTGCAGGGGGACCTATGGCTACACCTTC. Its translation: CACRGTYGYTF.

For this clonotype: Relative to the germline gene, one junction end is altered; a read error may explain this. The rearrangement joins TRBV6-2 or TRBV6-3 to TRBJ2-1, with 10 bases that match TRBD2. The CDR3 is 16 amino acids. Germline CDR1 reads MNHEY; CDR2 reads SVGEGT. CDR3 region: CASRPTSGLSYNGQFF. For the CDR3, the DNA is TGTGCCAGCAGGCCGACTAGCGGGTTGTCCTACAATGGGCAGTTCTTC.

This clonotype was recorded a few times. The chain employs TRBV28 and TRBJ2-6; possibly TRBD1 or TRBD2 for D (6 bases each). The CDR3 has 16 amino acids. The germline CDR1 and CDR2 sequences are MDHEN and SYDVKM. Trimming stripped 1 base from V and 3 bases from J, with 10 bases between. CDR3 in amino acids: CASSLFGGLGANVLTF. In DNA form, the CDR3 reads TGTGCCAGCAGTTTATTTGGGGGGCTTGGGGCCAACGTCCTGACTTTC.

This clonotype was observed once. The chain links TRBV28 to TRBJ1-2; D gene uncertain. The germline gives CDR1 MDHEN, CDR2 SYDVKM. This CDR3 spans 16 amino acids. V was clipped by 1 base and J by 1 base, with 13 bases between them. The CDR3 protein is CASSLSFGWGNYGYTF. In nucleotides, the CDR3 is TGTGCCAGCAGTTTATCGTTCGGATGGGGTAACTATGGCTACACCTTC.

The rearrangement uses TRBV27 and TRBJ1-6, with D possibly TRBD1 on 5 matching bases. The V and J ends lost 5 bases and 4 bases respectively, with 15 bases between them. Germline V lookup: CDR1 MNHEY, CDR2 SMNVEV (reference sequence). This CDR3 has 16 amino acids. CDR3 residues: CASSIRGRTYNSPLHF. The CDR3 DNA reads as TGTGCCAGCAGTATTAGGGGACGGACTTATAATTCACCCCTCCACTTT.

This clonotype was detected a few times. The chain recombines TRBV30 with TRBJ1-3; 8 nucleotides agree with TRBD1. CDR3 length: 14 residues. Per the germline V gene, CDR1 is GTSNPN and CDR2 is SVGIG (reference sequence). The ends lost 2 bases at V and 4 bases at J; junction bases unmatched: 4. CDR3 in amino acids: CAWSSRGQGNTIYF. For the CDR3, the DNA is TGTGCCTGGAGTAGCAGGGGGCAAGGAAACACCATATATTTT.

This clonotype was seen many times. This sequence joins TRBV6-5 and TRBJ1-1; D might be TRBD1 (5 bases). V was clipped by 2 bases and J by 0 bases, with 13 bases between them. The germline V gene encodes CDR1 MNHEY and CDR2 SVGAGI. The CDR3 sequence is 16 residues long. CDR3 DNA: TGTGCCAGCAGTTACGTCCAGGGCACTATGAACACTGAAGCTTTCTTT. It codes for CASSYVQGTMNTEAFF.

This clonotype was seen a few times. J is TRBJ2-3 and V is TRBV5-1; 11 nucleotides line up with TRBD2. Germline V gene sequence: CDR1 SGHRS, CDR2 YFSETQ. The CDR3 covers 17 residues. V trimming: 0 bases; J trimming: 9 bases; junction bases outside the gene matches: 12. CDR3 in DNA: TGCGCCAGCAGCTTGGAGGTAGCGGGAGGGCCGATGCCCACGCAGTATTTT. This codes for CASSLEVAGGPMPTQYF.

This clonotype was seen a handful of times. The chain recombines TRBV10-3 with TRBJ2-7; TRBD1 agrees at 8 bases. The V gene end was trimmed by 4 bases and the J gene end by 3 bases; junction bases not matched to a gene: 5. From germline, CDR1 is ENHRY and CDR2 SYGVKD. This CDR3 region has 14 residues. CDR3 sequence reads: CAISGQGSIYEQYF. The CDR3 DNA sequence: TGTGCCATCAGTGGACAGGGGTCGATCTACGAGCAGTACTTC.

This clonotype was observed at least ten times. The J gene is TRBJ2-5, the V gene TRBV30; TRBD2 might be the D (7 bases). Germline CDR1 GTSNPN, CDR2 SVGIG (reference sequence). CDR3 length: 15 residues. V shed 1 base and J shed 1 base, with 13 bases lying between them. DNA for the CDR3: TGTGCCTGGAGTGGAGGGGGGGGCCTCCAAGAGACCCAGTACTTC. Translated: CAWSGGGGLQETQYF.

The CDR3 bases are TGTGCCAGCAGCCTTAGCGAAAGGGGCTCCGAGCAGTACTTC. Protein: CASSLSERGSEQYF. The V gene is TRBV7-9, the J gene TRBJ2-7, with D perhaps being TRBD1 or TRBD2 (5 bases each). Germline CDR1 reads SEHNR; CDR2 reads FQNEAQ (reference sequence). The germline V and J ends were trimmed by 5 bases and 6 bases, with 17 bases remaining between them. The CDR3 covers 14 residues. Full variable domain (remainder filled in from reference TRBV7-9 and TRBJ2-7): DTGVSQNPRHKITKRGQNVTFRCDPISEHNRLYWYRQTLGQGPEFLTYFQNEAQLEKSRLLSDRFSAERPKGSFSTLEIQRTEQGDSAMYLCASSLSERGSEQYFGPGTRLTVT.

The chain combines TRBV4-3 with TRBJ2-3; TRBD1 might be the D (6 bases). Germline CDR1 reads LGHNA; CDR2 reads YSLEER. V was trimmed by 0 bases and J by 2 bases, leaving 15 bases between them. CDR3 size: 17 residues. CDR3 in DNA: TGCGCCAGCAGCCAAGATGGGGCAGGGGCGTCCACAGATACGCAGTATTTT. Protein sequence: CASSQDGAGASTDTQYF.